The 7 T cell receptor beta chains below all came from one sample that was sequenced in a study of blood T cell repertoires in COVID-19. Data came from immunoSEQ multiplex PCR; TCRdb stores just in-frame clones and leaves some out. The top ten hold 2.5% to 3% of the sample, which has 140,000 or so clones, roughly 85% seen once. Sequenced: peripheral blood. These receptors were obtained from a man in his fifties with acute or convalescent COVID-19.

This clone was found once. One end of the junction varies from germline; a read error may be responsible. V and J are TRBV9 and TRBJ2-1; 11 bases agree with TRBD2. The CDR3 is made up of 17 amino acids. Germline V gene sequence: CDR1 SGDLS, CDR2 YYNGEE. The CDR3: CARSGSGGGRGYNEQFF. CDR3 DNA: TGTGCCCGCAGCGGTAGCGGGGGGGGGAGAGGGTACAATGAGCAGTTCTTC.

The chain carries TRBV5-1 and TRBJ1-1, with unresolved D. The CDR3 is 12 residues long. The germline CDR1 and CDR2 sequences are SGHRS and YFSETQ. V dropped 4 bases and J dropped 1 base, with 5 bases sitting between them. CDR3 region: CASSHSNTEAFF. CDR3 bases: TGCGCCAGCAGCCACTCGAACACTGAAGCTTTCTTT.

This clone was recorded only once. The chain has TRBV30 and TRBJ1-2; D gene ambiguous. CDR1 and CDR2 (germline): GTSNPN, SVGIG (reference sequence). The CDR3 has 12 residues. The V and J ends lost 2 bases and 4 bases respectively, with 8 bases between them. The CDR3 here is CAWSIKSYGYTF. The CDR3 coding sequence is TGTGCCTGGAGTATTAAATCCTATGGCTACACCTTC.

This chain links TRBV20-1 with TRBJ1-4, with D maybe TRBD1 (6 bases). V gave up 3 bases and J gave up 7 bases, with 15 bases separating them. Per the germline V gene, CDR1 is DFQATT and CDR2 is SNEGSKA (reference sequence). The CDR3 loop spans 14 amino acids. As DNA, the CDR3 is TGCAGTGCTAGTCGGGTGACAGGAGCTGAAAAACTGTTTTTT. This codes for CSASRVTGAEKLFF.

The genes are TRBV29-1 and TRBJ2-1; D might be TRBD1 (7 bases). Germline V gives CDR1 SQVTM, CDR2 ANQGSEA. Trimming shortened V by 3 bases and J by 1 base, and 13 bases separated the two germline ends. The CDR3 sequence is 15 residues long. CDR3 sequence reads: CSVDLAGGSYNEQFF. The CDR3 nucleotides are TGCAGCGTTGATTTGGCAGGGGGGTCCTACAATGAGCAGTTCTTC.

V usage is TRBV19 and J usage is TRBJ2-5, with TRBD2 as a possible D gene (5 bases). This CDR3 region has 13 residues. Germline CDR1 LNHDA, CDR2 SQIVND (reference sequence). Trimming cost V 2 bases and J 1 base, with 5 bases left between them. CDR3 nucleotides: TGTGCCAGTAGTATAACTAGCCAAGAGACCCAGTACTTC. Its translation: CASSITSQETQYF.

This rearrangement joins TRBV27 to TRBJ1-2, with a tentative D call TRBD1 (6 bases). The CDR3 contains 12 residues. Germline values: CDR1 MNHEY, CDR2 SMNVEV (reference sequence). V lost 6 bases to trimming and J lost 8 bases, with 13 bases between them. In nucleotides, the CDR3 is TGTGCCAGCAGCCCTACAGGGCTAGGCTACACCTTC. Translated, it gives CASSPTGLGYTF.